Here is one T cell receptor (beta chain) with its context. Profiling relied on immunoSEQ multiplex PCR, and the TCRdb table lists in-frame clones only, not all of them. The sample holds some 390,000 clones, around nine tenths seen once. The record originates from a study of Ad26.COV2.S vaccination and SARS-CoV-2 variants. CDR3 size: 10 residues. Per the germline V gene, CDR1 is SQVTM and CDR2 is ANQGSEA. Trimming left V 7 bases short and J 3 bases short, with 4 bases between. As to treatment: around 19 received Ad26.COV2.S at low or high dose, single or two shots; several received placebo; per-sample allocation not given. Samples were taken on day 63 after the first vaccine or placebo injection. Expressing Wuhan-strain SARS-CoV-2 spike, an Ad26 vector served as the vaccine.

The material sequenced was peripheral blood, taken in a trial of Ad26.COV2.S vaccine versus placebo. The chain combines TRBV29-1 with TRBJ1-5; no reliable D call. The TCR comes from a person between 18 and 65 years old who received the Ad26.COV2.S COVID-19 vaccine or a placebo. Here the CDR3 DNA reads TGCAGCGCTCTCAATCAGCCCCAGCATTTT. It translates to CSALNQPQHF.